This T cell receptor (beta chain) was captured by sequencing in a study of OX40 agonist ivuxolimab in advanced cancers. Study-level background: Ivuxolimab doses were 0.01, 0.1, 0.3, 1.5, 3 or 10 mg/kg every 2 weeks. The study enrolled dose-escalation patients with hepatocellular carcinoma, melanoma, renal cell or head and neck cancer.

TCRdb's copy holds only in-frame clones and misses some; the assay was immunoSEQ multiplex PCR. The sample consists of some 72,000 clones, roughly nine tenths of them appearing once. The CDR3 contains 16 residues. Germline loops: CDR1 SGHRS, CDR2 YFSETQ. V shed 3 bases and J 7 bases; nucleotides not matched to a gene: 10. This receptor was obtained from an adult with an advanced solid tumor such as melanoma, head and neck, liver or kidney cancer. This chain links TRBV5-1 with TRBJ2-2; 9 bases align to TRBD1. The material sequenced was CD4+ or CD8+ T cells sorted from blood, taken in a trial of the OX40 agonist ivuxolimab. The CDR3 sequence: CASSWTGTGKDGELFF. The CDR3 nucleotides are TGCGCCAGCAGCTGGACCGGGACAGGGAAGGACGGGGAGCTGTTTTTT.